This section outlines one T cell receptor (beta chain) sequence together with its context. Its specificity is unknown. The data were taken from a study of T cell responses to AZD1222 COVID-19 vaccine. Overall study results and limits: Recipients of two AZD1222 doses showed rising Spike-specific TCR breadth and depth. Sampling captured repertoires only after the peak T cell response. Spike as a whole was targeted by vaccine-associated CD4 TCRs, dominant at 160-218 and 743-854.

Only in-frame clones appear in the TCRdb table, and some are missing; sequencing was by immunoSEQ multiplex PCR. In the table there are 120,000 or so clones, 87% of which are singletons. Germline assignment: CDR1 SGHTA and CDR2 FQGTGA. This CDR3 has 15 amino acids. The V end lost 1 base, the J end lost 6 bases, and 13 bases lay between the germline ends. V is TRBV7-3 and J is TRBJ2-4, with TRBD2 as a possible D gene (6 bases). This receptor was identified in an adult in good health. The sequencing here drew on peripheral blood, taken on day 0 of AZD1222 vaccination. In DNA, the CDR3 is TGTGCCAGCAGCTTAATCCCGGGAGCCGTAAACATTCAGTACTTC. Amino acids: CASSLIPGAVNIQYF.